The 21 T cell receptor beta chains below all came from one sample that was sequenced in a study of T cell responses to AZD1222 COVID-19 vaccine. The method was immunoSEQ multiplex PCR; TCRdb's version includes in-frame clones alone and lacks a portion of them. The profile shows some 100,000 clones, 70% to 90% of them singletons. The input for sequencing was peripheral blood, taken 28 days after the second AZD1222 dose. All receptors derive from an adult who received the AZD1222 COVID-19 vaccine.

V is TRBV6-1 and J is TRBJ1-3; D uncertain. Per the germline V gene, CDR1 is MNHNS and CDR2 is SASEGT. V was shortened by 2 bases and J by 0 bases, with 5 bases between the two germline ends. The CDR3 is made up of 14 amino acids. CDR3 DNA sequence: TGTGCCAGCAGTGAAAGCGGCTCTGGAAACACCATATATTTT. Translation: CASSESGSGNTIYF.

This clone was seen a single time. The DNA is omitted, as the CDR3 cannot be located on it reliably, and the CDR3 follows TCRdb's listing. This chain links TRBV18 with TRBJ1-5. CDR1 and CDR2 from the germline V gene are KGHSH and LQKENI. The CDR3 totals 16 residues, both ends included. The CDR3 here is CASSPGFGAGNQPQHF.

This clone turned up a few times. CDR3: CASSPQLAGAVTDTQYF. CDR3 in DNA: TGTGCCAGCAGCCCCCAACTAGCGGGGGCCGTCACAGATACGCAGTATTTT. This chain joins TRBV5-6 and TRBJ2-3, with 11 bases fitting TRBD2. Trimming removed 4 bases from V and 2 bases from J; junction bases left unmatched: 9. Germline V CDR1 and CDR2: SGHDT, YYEEEE. CDR3 size: 17 residues.

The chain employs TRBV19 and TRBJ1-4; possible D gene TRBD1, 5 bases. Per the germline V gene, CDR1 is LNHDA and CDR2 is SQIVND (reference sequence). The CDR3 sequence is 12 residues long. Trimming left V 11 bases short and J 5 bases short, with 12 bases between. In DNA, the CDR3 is TGTGCCTCAGGGCGTCTCAATGAAAAACTGTTTTTT. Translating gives CASGRLNEKLFF.

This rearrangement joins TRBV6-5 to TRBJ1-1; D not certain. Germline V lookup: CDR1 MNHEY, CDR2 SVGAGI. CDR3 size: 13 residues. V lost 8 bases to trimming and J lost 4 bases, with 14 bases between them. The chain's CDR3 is CASAEWLSTEAFF. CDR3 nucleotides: TGTGCCAGCGCTGAGTGGCTAAGCACTGAAGCTTTCTTT.

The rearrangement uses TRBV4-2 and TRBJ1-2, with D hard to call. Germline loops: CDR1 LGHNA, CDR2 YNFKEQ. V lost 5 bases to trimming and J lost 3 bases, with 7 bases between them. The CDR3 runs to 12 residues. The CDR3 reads CASSLRDYGYTF. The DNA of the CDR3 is TGTGCCAGCAGCTTGCGGGACTATGGCTACACCTTC.

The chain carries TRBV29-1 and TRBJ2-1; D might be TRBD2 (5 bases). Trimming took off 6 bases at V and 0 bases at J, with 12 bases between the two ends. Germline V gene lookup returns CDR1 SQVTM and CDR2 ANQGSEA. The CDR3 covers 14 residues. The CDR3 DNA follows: TGCAGCGTCCTACAGCGGTCCTCCTACAATGAGCAGTTCTTC. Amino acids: CSVLQRSSYNEQFF.

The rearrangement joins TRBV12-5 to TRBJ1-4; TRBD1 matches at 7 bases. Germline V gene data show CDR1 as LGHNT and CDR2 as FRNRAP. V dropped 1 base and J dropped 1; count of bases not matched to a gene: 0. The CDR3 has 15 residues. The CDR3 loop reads CASGLGQGTNEKLFF. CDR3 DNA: TGTGCTAGTGGTTTGGGACAGGGAACTAATGAAAAACTGTTTTTT.

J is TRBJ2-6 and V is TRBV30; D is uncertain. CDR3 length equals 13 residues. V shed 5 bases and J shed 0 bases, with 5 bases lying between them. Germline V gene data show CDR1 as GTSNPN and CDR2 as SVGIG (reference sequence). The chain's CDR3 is CAWHPSGANVLTF. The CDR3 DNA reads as TGTGCCTGGCACCCCTCTGGGGCCAACGTCCTGACTTTC.

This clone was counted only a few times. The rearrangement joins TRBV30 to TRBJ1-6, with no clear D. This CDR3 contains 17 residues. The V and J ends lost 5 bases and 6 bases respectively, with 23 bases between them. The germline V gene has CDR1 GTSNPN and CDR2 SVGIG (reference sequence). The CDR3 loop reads CAWEKVDKYLSNSPLHF. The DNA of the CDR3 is TGTGCCTGGGAGAAGGTAGACAAATACCTCTCTAATTCACCCCTCCACTTT.

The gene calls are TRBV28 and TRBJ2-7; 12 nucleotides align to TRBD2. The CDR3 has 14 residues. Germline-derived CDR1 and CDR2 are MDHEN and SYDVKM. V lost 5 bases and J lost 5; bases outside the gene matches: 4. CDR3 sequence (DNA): TGTGCCAGCAGTCGACTAGCGGGAGAGAACGAGCAGTACTTC. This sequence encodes CASSRLAGENEQYF.

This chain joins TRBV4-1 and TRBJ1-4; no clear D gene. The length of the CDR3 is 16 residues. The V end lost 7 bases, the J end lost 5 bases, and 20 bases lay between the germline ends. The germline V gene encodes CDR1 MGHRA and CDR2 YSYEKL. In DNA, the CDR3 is TGCGCCAGCAACTTCGGAGGAGGCACCGCGAATGAAAAACTGTTTTTT. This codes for CASNFGGGTANEKLFF.

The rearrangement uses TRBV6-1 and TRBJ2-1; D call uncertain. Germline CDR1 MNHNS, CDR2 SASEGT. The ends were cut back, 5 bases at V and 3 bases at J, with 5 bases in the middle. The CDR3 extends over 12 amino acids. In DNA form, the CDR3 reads TGTGCCAGCAGTAACAGCTACAATGAGCAGTTCTTC. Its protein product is CASSNSYNEQFF.

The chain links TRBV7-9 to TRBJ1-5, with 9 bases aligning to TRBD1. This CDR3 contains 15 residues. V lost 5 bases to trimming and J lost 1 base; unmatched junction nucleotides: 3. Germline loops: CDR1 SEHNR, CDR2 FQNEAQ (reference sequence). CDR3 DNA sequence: TGTGCCAGCAGCACGGGACAGGGCAGCAATCAGCCCCAGCATTTT. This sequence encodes CASSTGQGSNQPQHF.

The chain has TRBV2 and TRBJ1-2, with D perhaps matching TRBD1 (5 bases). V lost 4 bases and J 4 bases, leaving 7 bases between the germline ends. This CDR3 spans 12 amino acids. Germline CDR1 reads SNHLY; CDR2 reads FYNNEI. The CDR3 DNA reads TGTGCCAGCAGTGGACAGCTCTATGGCTACACCTTC. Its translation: CASSGQLYGYTF.

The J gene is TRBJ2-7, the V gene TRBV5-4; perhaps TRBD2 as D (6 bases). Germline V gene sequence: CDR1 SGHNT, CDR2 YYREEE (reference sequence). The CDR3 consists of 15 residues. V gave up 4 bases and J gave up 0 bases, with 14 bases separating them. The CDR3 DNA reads TGTGCCAGCAGCCCCAACGGGAGAGGCTCCTACGAGCAGTACTTC. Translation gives CASSPNGRGSYEQYF.

In nucleotides, the CDR3 is TGTGCCAGCCAGGGACTAGCGGGGGGTAATGAGCAGTTCTTC. Residues: CASQGLAGGNEQFF. The chain has TRBV18 and TRBJ2-1; 15 bases map to TRBD2. Germline V gene data show CDR1 as KGHSH and CDR2 as LQKENI. The CDR3 consists of 14 residues. V gave up 8 bases and J gave up 7 bases; unmatched junction bases: 3.

CDR3 sequence (DNA): TGTGCCACCAGTGATCAGTCGGGTGGCTACACCTTC. Translation gives CATSDQSGGYTF. This chain uses TRBV24-1 with TRBJ1-2; the D is unclear. Germline V CDR1 and CDR2: KGHDR, SFDVKD. The CDR3 contains 12 residues. Trimming removed 3 bases from V and 7 bases from J, with 8 bases in between.

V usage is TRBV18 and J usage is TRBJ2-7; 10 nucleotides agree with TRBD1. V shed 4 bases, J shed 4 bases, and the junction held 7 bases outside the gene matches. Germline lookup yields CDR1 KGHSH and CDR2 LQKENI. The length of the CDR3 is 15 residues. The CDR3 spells CASSRPGQGVYEQYF. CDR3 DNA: TGTGCCAGCTCACGCCCTGGACAGGGGGTATACGAGCAGTACTTC.

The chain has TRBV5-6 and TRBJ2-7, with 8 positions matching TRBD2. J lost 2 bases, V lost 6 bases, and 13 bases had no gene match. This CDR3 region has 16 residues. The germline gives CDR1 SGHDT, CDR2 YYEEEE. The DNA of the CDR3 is TGTGCCAGCACCTCCTTCGATAGCGGGATTCCCTACGAGCAGTACTTC. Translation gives CASTSFDSGIPYEQYF.

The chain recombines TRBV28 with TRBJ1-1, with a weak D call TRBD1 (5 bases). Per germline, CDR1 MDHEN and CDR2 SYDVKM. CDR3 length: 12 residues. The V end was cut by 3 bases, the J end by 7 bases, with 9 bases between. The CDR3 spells CASSFRTGEAFF. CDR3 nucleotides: TGTGCCAGCAGTTTTCGCACAGGTGAAGCTTTCTTT.